This paragraph covers one TCR beta chain sequence. These data are taken from a study of cytomegalovirus exposure and HLA in healthy donors. Germline V gives CDR1 MNHEY, CDR2 SMNVEV (reference sequence). The CDR3 runs to 14 residues. With V trimmed by 2 bases and J by 7 bases, 5 bases remained unmatched. Assay: immunoSEQ multiplex PCR; the TCRdb copy retains only in-frame clones and omits some. The sample lists under 400,000 clones, roughly 88% occurring once. This rearrangement joins TRBV27 to TRBJ1-5; TRBD1 agrees at 7 bases. The receptor's source is a woman under 30 in good health and CMV-seronegative. Input material: PBMCs. CDR3 DNA sequence: TGTGCCAGCAGTTTAAGGGGGCCCATCCAGCCCCAGCATTTT. It encodes CASSLRGPIQPQHF.